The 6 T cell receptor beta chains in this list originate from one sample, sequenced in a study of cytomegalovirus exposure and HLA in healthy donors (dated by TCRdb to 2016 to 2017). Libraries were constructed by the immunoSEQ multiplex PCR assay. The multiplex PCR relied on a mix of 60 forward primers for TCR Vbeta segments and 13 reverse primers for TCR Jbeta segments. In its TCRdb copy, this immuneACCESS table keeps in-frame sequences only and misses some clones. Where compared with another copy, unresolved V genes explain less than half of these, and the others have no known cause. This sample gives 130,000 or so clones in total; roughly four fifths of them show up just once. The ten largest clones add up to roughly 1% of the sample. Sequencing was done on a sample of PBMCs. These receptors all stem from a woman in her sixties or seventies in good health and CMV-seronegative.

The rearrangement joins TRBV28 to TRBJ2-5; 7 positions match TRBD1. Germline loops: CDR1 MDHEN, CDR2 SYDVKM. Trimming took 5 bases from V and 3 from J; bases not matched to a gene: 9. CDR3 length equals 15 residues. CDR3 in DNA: TGTGCCAGCAGTAATTTGGGACAGTCAAAAGAGACCCAGTACTTC. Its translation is CASSNLGQSKETQYF.

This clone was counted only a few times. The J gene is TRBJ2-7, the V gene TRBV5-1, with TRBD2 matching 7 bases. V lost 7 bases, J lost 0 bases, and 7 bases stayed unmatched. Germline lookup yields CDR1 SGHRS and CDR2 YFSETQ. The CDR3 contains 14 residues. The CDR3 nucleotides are TGCGCCAGCGCCGGGGGGATCAACTCCTACGAGCAGTACTTC. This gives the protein CASAGGINSYEQYF.

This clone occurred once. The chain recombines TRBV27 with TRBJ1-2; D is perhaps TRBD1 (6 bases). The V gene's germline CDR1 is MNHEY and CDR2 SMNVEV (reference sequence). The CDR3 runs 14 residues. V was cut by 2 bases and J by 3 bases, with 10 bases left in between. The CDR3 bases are TGTGCCAGCAGTTTAAAGGGGGTAGACTATGGCTACACCTTC. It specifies CASSLKGVDYGYTF.

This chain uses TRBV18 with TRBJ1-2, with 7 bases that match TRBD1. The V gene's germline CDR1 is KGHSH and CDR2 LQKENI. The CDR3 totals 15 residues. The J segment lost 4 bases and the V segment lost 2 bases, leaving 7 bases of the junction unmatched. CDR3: CASSPGGGAGYGYTF. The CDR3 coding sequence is TGTGCCAGCTCACCAGGAGGGGGCGCCGGCTATGGCTACACCTTC.

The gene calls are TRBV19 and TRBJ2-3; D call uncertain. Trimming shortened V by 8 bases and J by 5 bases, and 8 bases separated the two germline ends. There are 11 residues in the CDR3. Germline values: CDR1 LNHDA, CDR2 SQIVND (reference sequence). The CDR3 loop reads CASVHGDTQYF. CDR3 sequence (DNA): TGTGCCAGTGTACATGGAGATACGCAGTATTTT.

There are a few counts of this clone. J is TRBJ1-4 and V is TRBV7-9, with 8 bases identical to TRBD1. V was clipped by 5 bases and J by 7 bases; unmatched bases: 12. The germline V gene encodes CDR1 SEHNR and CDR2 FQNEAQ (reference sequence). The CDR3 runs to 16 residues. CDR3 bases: TGTGCCAGCAGCGCCGCCGGGACAGGCGATGTTGAAAAACTGTTTTTT. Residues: CASSAAGTGDVEKLFF.